This record covers a single T cell receptor beta chain. Its antigen is not identified. The PCR ran on 60 Vbeta and 13 Jbeta primers. The table came from immunoSEQ multiplex PCR; TCRdb's copy has only in-frame clones and leaves some out. This table has 100,000 to 150,000 clones, roughly 79% appearing once. These data originate in a study of cytomegalovirus exposure and HLA in healthy donors. Study-wide points: Per published reports, the classifier diagnosed cytomegalovirus status with high specificity and sensitivity. Most sequenced TCRs were rare (though some public TCRs occurred in many donors). Among the most significant clusters, several appeared linked to common viral pathogens in a later analysis.

There are 12 residues in the CDR3. The TCR comes from a woman between 50 and 59 years old in good health and CMV-seronegative. This chain joins TRBV5-3 and TRBJ2-7, with 9 positions matching TRBD2. TRBV5-3 is an ORF, and what it does is uncertain. The specimen sequenced was PBMCs. CDR3 sequence: CPAGAGGYEQYV. The CDR3 nucleotides are TGTCCCGCCGGGGCGGGAGGGTACGAGCAGTACGTC.